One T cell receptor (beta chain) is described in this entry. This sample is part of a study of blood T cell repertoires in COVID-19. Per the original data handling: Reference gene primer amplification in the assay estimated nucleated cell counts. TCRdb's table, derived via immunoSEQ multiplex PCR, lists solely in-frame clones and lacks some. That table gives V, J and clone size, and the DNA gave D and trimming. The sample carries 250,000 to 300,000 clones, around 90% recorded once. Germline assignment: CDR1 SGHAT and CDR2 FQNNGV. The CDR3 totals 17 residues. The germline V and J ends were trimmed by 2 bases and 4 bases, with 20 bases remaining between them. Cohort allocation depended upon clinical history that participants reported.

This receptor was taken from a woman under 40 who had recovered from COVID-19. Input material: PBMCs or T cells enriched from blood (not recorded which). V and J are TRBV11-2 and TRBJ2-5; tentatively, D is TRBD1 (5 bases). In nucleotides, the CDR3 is TGTGCCAGCAGCTTACTTGGGGCCCAGGGCCCTGGAGAGACCCAGTACTTC. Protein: CASSLLGAQGPGETQYF.